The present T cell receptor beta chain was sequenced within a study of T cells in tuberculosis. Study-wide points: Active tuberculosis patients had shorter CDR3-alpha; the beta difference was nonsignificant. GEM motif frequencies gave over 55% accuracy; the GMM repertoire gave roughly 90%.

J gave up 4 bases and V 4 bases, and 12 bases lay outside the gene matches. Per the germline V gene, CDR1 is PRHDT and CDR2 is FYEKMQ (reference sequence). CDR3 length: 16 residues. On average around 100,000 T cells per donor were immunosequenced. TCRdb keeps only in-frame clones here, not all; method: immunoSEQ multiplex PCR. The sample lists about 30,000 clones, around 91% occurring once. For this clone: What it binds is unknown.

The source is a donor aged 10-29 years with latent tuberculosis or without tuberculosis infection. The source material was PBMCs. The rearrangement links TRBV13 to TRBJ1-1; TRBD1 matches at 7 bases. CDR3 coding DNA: TGTGCCAGCAGCTCCCCACAGGGGAGGTTAGCCACTGAAGCTTTCTTT. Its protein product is CASSSPQGRLATEAFF.